Listed here are 26 T cell receptor beta chains from one sample, sequenced in a study of blood T cells in healthy people across ages. Combining a sample-barcoded 5' primer with a J-beta primer mix, a second PCR ran for 7 to 11 cycles. TCRdb independently ran MiXCR on the 5' RACE reads; one entry per CDR3 protein. The data contain under 1,100,000 distinct CDR3 sequences, roughly a quarter of them singletons. This same sample was also part of a study on T cells of mothers and their children.

Sequenced input: blood. The receptors shown here come from a girl aged 2 to 9 in good health.

The chain couples TRBV7-8 to TRBJ2-3, with a weak D call TRBD2 (5 bases). Germline assignment: CDR1 SGHVS and CDR2 FQNEAQ. V lost 0 bases to trimming and J lost 6 bases, with 10 bases between them. This CDR3 spans 14 amino acids. In DNA form, the CDR3 reads TGTGCCAGCAGCTTAGCGGGAGCCCCCGATACGCAGTATTTT. Its translation is CASSLAGAPDTQYF. Based on the CDR3 plus reference TRBV7-8 and TRBJ2-3, the full variable domain is GAGVSQSPRYKVAKRGQDVALRCDPISGHVSLFWYQQALGQGPEFLTYFQNEAQLDKSGLPSDRFFAERPEGSVSTLKIQRTQQEDSAVYLCASSLAGAPDTQYFGPGTRLTVL.

The rearrangement uses TRBV25-1 and TRBJ2-7; D call uncertain. Trimming took off 4 bases at V and 6 bases at J, with 19 bases between the two ends. The germline V gene encodes CDR1 MGHDK and CDR2 SYGVNS. The CDR3 spans 15 residues. CDR3 sequence (DNA): TGTGCCAGCAGTGTCGGGTCCGCAGGTAGGGCCGAGCAGTACTTC. As protein: CASSVGSAGRAEQYF.

This clonotype has more than one count but fewer than ten. This chain joins TRBV7-9 and TRBJ1-5, with TRBD1 as a possible D gene (6 bases). The germline CDR1 and CDR2 sequences are SEHNR and FQNEAQ (reference sequence). CDR3 length: 11 residues. Trimming shortened V by 1 base and J by 12 bases, and 7 bases separated the two germline ends. The CDR3 spells CASSLGQDQHF. The CDR3, as DNA: TGTGCCAGCAGCTTAGGACAGGACCAGCATTTT.

This clonotype has just a few counts. The chain couples TRBV14 to TRBJ2-7; TRBD2 aligns across 8 bases. Trimming removed 0 bases from V and 4 bases from J; junction bases left unmatched: 11. CDR3 size: 17 residues. Per the germline V gene, CDR1 is SGHDN and CDR2 is FVKESK. The CDR3 loop is CASSQDRGGVFPYEQYF. In DNA, the CDR3 is TGTGCCAGCAGCCAAGATCGGGGGGGAGTCTTCCCGTACGAGCAGTACTTC.

The chain links TRBV29-1 to TRBJ1-5, with D perhaps TRBD1 (6 bases). Germline V gives CDR1 SQVTM, CDR2 ANQGSEA. V was shortened by 6 bases and J by 7 bases, with 19 bases between the two germline ends. CDR3 length equals 14 residues. The DNA of the CDR3 is TGCAGCGTACGGGACACCGGGGGGGGACAGCCCCAGCATTTT. It translates to CSVRDTGGGQPQHF.

This clonotype appeared a few times. This chain uses TRBV4-2 with TRBJ2-5; D is perhaps TRBD1 (7 bases). The last part of the DNA fits TRBJ2-1 better; the J call may be wrong. Germline lookup yields CDR1 LGHNA and CDR2 YNFKEQ. The CDR3 consists of 14 residues. The DNA of the CDR3 is TGTGCCAGCAGCCAAGAGGCAGGGGGGCCTGAGCAGTTCTTC. Its protein product is CASSQEAGGPEQFF.

This chain joins TRBV6-2 or TRBV6-3 and TRBJ2-5; D not resolved. V lost 2 bases, J lost 2 bases, and 6 bases lay in between. The germline V gene has CDR1 MNHEY and CDR2 SVGEGT. The CDR3 is 13 residues long. The DNA of the CDR3 is TGTGCCAGCAGTTACGACTGGCAAGAGACCCAGTACTTC. Its translation is CASSYDWQETQYF.

The chain carries TRBV24-1 and TRBJ1-4; perhaps TRBD1 as D (5 bases). Trimming took off 0 bases at V and 7 bases at J, with 14 bases between the two ends. Germline CDR1 is KGHDR and CDR2 is SFDVKD. The CDR3 is 16 residues long. The CDR3 reads CATSDLLDRGGEKLFF. The CDR3 nucleotides read TGTGCCACCAGTGATTTGCTGGACCGCGGGGGTGAAAAACTGTTTTTT.

The sample holds a few counts of this clonotype. The CDR3 DNA sequence: TGCGCCAGCAGCTTGTCGTTGGGGAACACTGAAGCTTTCTTT. This encodes CASSLSLGNTEAFF. V is TRBV5-1 and J is TRBJ1-1; D gene ambiguous. Germline V gene sequence: CDR1 SGHRS, CDR2 YFSETQ. V lost 1 base and J 1 base, leaving 8 bases between the germline ends. The CDR3 runs to 14 residues.

This clonotype appeared a few times. The gene calls are TRBV6-2 or TRBV6-3 and TRBJ2-5, with D possibly being TRBD1 (6 bases). This CDR3 is 13 amino acids long. The germline V and J ends were trimmed by 7 bases and 5 bases, with 14 bases remaining between them. CDR1 and CDR2 (germline): MNHEY, SVGEGT. The CDR3 protein is CASNRQEKETQYF. The CDR3 region has the DNA TGTGCCAGCAACCGACAGGAAAAGGAGACCCAGTACTTC.

The rearrangement joins TRBV20-1 to TRBJ2-2; 10 nucleotides match TRBD1. This CDR3 is 14 amino acids long. V gave up 4 bases and J gave up 6 bases; unmatched junction bases: 5. The germline V gene encodes CDR1 DFQATT and CDR2 SNEGSKA (reference sequence). As DNA, the CDR3 is TGCAGTGCTACCGGGACAGGGGCTCCCGGGGAGCTGTTTTTT. Translation: CSATGTGAPGELFF.

The CDR3 region is CASSPTGESMNTEAFF. The CDR3 coding sequence is TGTGCCAGCAGCCCTACAGGGGAGTCAATGAACACTGAAGCTTTCTTT. This chain connects TRBV13 to TRBJ1-1; 7 nucleotides line up with TRBD1. Germline V CDR1 and CDR2: PRHDT, FYEKMQ (reference sequence). CDR3 length: 16 residues. V shed 5 bases and J 0 bases; nucleotides not matched to a gene: 9.

There are a few counts of this clonotype. The chain has TRBV7-9 and TRBJ2-5, with 8 bases lining up with TRBD1. The tail of the sequence fits TRBJ2-1 better, so the J call may be wrong. CDR1 and CDR2 from the germline V gene are SEHNR and FQNEAQ (reference sequence). CDR3 length: 13 residues. CDR3 sequence (DNA): TGTGCCAGTCGGCAGGGGGCCAGCAATGAGCAGTTCTTC. Translating gives CASRQGASNEQFF.

This clonotype occurred a few times. Since the CDR3 does not end with the conserved phenylalanine or tryptophan, this likely comes from a read error. The limits of the CDR3 on the DNA are not certain, so only TCRdb's listed CDR3 is given. The CDR3 loop reads CASILSGRGWAYEQYL. The gene calls are TRBV21-1 and TRBJ2-7; TRBD2 is the table's D call and was not checked against the DNA. TRBV21-1 corresponds to a pseudogene. Counting both end residues, the CDR3 totals 16 amino acids.

As concerns this clonotype: Germline is not matched at one junction end, which may reflect a read error. CDR3 coding DNA: TGTGCCAGCAGTGAAGGGGTTAAGGACGACAGCCAAGAGGCCCAGTACTTC. This encodes CASSEGVKDDSQEAQYF. J is TRBJ2-5 and V is TRBV2; a weak D match, TRBD1 (5 bases). This CDR3 is 17 amino acids long. The germline gives CDR1 SNHLY, CDR2 FYNNEI.

This clonotype was recorded a few times. This chain connects TRBV11-2 to TRBJ2-5; possibly TRBD1 for D (7 bases). This CDR3 contains 13 residues. Looked up from germline, CDR1 is SGHAT and CDR2 is FQNNGV. The V and J ends lost 5 bases and 5 bases respectively, with 12 bases between them. The CDR3 nucleotides are TGTGCCAGCAGCCCCAGGGGGGCGGAGACCCAGTACTTC. Translation: CASSPRGAETQYF. The full variable domain, with the rest looked up from reference TRBV11-2 and TRBJ2-5, is EAGVAQSPRYKIIEKRQSVAFWCNPISGHATLYWYQQILGQGPKLLIQFQNNGVVDDSQLPKDRFSAERLKGVDSTLKIQPAKLEDSAVYLCASSPRGAETQYFGPGTRLLVL.

The sample holds a few counts of this clonotype. This chain uses TRBV12-5 with TRBJ2-3; 9 bases match TRBD1. Germline loops: CDR1 LGHNT, CDR2 FRNRAP. CDR3 length: 15 amino acids. Trimming at V came to 1 base and at J to 1 base, leaving 0 bases not matched to a gene. DNA of the CDR3: TGTGCTAGTGGTTTGGGACAGGGGGGCACAGATACGCAGTATTTT. It encodes CASGLGQGGTDTQYF.

Only one count was recorded for this clonotype. This could be a read error, since a much larger clone is one nucleotide away. J is TRBJ2-5 and V is TRBV24-1, with D possibly being TRBD1 (6 bases). In germline, CDR1 is KGHDR, CDR2 SFDVKD. This CDR3 is built from 17 residues. V was shortened by 5 bases and J by 4 bases, with 22 bases between the two germline ends. The CDR3 bases are TGTGCCACCAGTGGTTGGTTCGGGGACAAGGGGCGAGAGACCCAGTACTTC. Amino acids: CATSGWFGDKGRETQYF.

V and J are TRBV20-1 and TRBJ2-5; perhaps TRBD2 as D (6 bases). The end of the DNA aligns better with TRBJ2-7, so the J call may be wrong. Looked up from germline, CDR1 is DFQATT and CDR2 is SNEGSKA (reference sequence). The CDR3 consists of 13 residues. DNA for the CDR3: TGCAGTGCTTCGGGACTGTTCTCGTACGAGCAGTACTTC. Protein sequence: CSASGLFSYEQYF.

This chain links TRBV7-9 with TRBJ2-1; 11 nucleotides match TRBD2. Germline trimming cut 5 bases from V and 6 bases from J; bases unmatched to any gene: 9. The CDR3 length is 16 residues. CDR1 and CDR2 (germline): SEHNR, FQNEAQ (reference sequence). The CDR3 here is CASSGQTSGAFNEQFF. The CDR3 region has the DNA TGTGCCAGCAGCGGCCAGACTAGCGGGGCTTTCAATGAGCAGTTCTTC.

V and J are TRBV29-1 and TRBJ2-7; TRBD2 matches 9 bases. Germline loops: CDR1 SQVTM, CDR2 ANQGSEA. V lost 5 bases to trimming and J lost 2 bases; unmatched junction nucleotides: 10. This CDR3 region has 15 residues. The CDR3 DNA reads as TGCAGCGTTTGGGCGGGGGGGCAGAAACCCTACGAGCAGTACTTC. Protein sequence: CSVWAGGQKPYEQYF.

This sequence joins TRBV4-3 and TRBJ1-2; 7 bases line up with TRBD1. Germline lookup yields CDR1 LGHNA and CDR2 YSLEER. The CDR3 has 15 residues. Trimming at V came to 1 base and at J to 3 bases, leaving 5 bases not matched to a gene. The CDR3 sequence is CASSQGPGQHYGYTF. For the CDR3, the DNA is TGCGCCAGCAGCCAAGGACCGGGACAGCACTATGGCTACACCTTC.

This chain uses TRBV5-1 with TRBJ1-6; D perhaps matches TRBD1 (5 bases). The CDR3 is 14 residues long. The germline gives CDR1 SGHRS, CDR2 YFSETQ. V lost 0 bases and J 5 bases, leaving 6 bases between the germline ends. The CDR3 here is CASSLEGNNSPLHF. The DNA for the CDR3 is TGCGCCAGCAGCTTGGAGGGGAATAATTCACCCCTCCACTTT.

The chain is built from TRBV20-1 and TRBJ2-5; 7 bases agree with TRBD1. Gene TRBJ2-1 matches the end of the DNA better, so the J call may be wrong. There are 15 residues in the CDR3. Germline CDR1 and CDR2: DFQATT and SNEGSKA (reference sequence). CDR3 DNA: TGCAGTGCTAGAGAAAGGGACAGTAGGATCAATGAGCAGTTCTTC. Protein: CSARERDSRINEQFF.

The rearrangement joins TRBV6-2 or TRBV6-3 to TRBJ2-3; 8 bases match TRBD1. After removal of 6 bases from V and 6 bases from J, the junction contained 5 bases not matched to a gene. Germline CDR1 MNHEY, CDR2 SVGEGT. This CDR3 has 13 residues. CDR3 coding DNA: TGTGCCAGCAGCAGGGGGCGGATCGATACGCAGTATTTT. Residues: CASSRGRIDTQYF.

This chain uses TRBV6-2 or TRBV6-3 with TRBJ2-6; D is undetermined. The CDR3 runs to 15 residues. Trimming shortened V by 3 bases and J by 2 bases, and 8 bases separated the two germline ends. Germline values: CDR1 MNHEY, CDR2 SVGEGT. The DNA for the CDR3 is TGTGCCAGCAGTTATTTGCAGGCTGGGGCCAACGTCCTGACTTTC. This sequence encodes CASSYLQAGANVLTF.